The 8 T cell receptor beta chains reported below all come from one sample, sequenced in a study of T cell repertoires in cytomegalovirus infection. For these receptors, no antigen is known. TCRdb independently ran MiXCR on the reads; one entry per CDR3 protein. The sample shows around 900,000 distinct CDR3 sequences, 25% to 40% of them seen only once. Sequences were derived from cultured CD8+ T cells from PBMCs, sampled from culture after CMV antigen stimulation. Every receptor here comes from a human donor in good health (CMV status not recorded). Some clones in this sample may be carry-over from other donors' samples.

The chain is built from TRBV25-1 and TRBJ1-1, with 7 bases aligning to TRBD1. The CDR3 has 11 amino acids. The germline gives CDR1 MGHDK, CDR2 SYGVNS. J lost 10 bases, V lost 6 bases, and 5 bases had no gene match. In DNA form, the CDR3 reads TGTGCCAGCAGACTCGGGACAGCAGCTTTCTTT. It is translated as CASRLGTAAFF.

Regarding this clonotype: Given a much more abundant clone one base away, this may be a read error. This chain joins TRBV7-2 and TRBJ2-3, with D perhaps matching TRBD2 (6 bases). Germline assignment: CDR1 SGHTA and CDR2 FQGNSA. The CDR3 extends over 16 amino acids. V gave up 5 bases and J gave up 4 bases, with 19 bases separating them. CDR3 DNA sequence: TGTGCCAGCAGCGCCCAGACTAGAGGCGGGCCAGATACGCAGTATTTT. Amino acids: CASSAQTRGGPDTQYF. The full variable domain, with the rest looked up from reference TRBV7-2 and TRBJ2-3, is GAGVSQSPSNKVTEKGKDVELRCDPISGHTALYWYRQSLGQGLEFLIYFQGNSAPDKSGLPSDRFSAERTGGSVSTLTIQRTQQEDSAVYLCASSAQTRGGPDTQYFGPGTRLTVL.

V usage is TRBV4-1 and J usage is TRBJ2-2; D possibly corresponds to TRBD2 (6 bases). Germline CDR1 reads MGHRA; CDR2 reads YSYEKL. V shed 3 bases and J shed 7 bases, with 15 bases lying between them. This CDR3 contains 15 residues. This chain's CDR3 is CASSHALAEGGELFF. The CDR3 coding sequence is TGCGCCAGCAGCCATGCTTTAGCGGAAGGCGGGGAGCTGTTTTTT.

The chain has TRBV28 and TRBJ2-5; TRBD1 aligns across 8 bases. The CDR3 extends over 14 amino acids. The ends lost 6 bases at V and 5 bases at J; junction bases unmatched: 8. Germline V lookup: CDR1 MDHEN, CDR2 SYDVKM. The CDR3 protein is CASRTRQGWETQYF. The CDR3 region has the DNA TGTGCCAGCAGGACGCGACAGGGGTGGGAGACCCAGTACTTC.

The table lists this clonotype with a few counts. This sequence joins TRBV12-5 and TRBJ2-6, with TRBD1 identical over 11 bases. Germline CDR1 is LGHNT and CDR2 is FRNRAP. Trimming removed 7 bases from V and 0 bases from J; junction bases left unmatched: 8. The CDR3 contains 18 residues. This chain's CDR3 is CASATLGTGGSGANVLTF. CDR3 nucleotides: TGTGCTAGTGCCACCCTCGGGACAGGGGGCTCTGGGGCCAACGTCCTGACTTTC.

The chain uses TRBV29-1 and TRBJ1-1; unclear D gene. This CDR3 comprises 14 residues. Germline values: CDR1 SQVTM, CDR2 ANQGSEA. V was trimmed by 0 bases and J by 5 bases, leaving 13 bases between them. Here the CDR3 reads CSVEEGRLETEAFF. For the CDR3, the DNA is TGCAGCGTTGAAGAGGGGAGACTTGAGACTGAAGCTTTCTTT.

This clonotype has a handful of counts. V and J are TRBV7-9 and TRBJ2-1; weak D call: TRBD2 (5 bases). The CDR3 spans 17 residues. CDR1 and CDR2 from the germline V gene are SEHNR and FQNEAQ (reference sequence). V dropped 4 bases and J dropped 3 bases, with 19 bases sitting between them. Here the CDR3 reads CASSSPGGPPGYNEQFF. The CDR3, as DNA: TGTGCCAGCAGCTCACCGGGCGGGCCACCCGGCTACAATGAGCAGTTCTTC.

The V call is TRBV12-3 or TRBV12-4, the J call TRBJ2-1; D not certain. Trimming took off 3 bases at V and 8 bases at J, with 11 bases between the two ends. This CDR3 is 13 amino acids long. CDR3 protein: CASSFPKSYEQFF. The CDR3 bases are TGTGCCAGCAGTTTCCCCAAATCCTATGAGCAGTTCTTC.